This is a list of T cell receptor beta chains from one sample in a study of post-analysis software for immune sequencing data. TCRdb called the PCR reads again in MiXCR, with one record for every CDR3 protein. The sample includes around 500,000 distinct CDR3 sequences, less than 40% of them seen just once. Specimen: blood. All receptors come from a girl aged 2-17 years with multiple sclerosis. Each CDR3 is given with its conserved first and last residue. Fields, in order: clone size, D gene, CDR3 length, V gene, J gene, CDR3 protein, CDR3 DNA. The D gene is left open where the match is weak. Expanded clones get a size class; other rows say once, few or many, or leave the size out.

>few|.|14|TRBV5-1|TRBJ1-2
CASSEEPTHYGYTF
TGCGCCAGCAGCGAGGAGCCCACCCACTATGGCTACACCTTC
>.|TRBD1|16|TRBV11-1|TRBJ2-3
CASSLARTGRSDTQYF
TGTGCCAGCAGCTTGGCCCGGACAGGGAGGTCAGATACGCAGTATTTT
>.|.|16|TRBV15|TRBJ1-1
CATSPLLGQRNTEAFF
TGTGCCACCAGCCCCCTTTTAGGACAGAGGAACACTGAAGCTTTCTTT
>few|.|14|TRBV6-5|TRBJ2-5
CASSFLSLEETQYF
TGTGCCAGCAGTTTTCTCTCGCTCGAGGAGACCCAGTACTTC
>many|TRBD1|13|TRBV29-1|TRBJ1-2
CSATGTGYYGYTF
TGCAGTGCGACCGGGACAGGTTATTATGGCTACACCTTC
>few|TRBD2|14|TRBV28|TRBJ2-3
CASMNSGAEDTQYF
TGTGCCAGCATGAATAGCGGGGCCGAAGATACGCAGTATTTT
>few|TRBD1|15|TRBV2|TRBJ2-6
CASRDRASGANVRTF
TGTGCCAGCAGGGACAGGGCCTCTGGGGCCAACGTCCGGACTTTC
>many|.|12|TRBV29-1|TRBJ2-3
CSGDSGGDTQYF
TGCAGCGGCGACTCGGGCGGGGATACGCAGTATTTT
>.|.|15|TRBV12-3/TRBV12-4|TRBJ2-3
CASSPAGTLTDTQYF
TGTGCCAGCAGTCCCGCAGGGACCCTCACAGATACGCAGTATTTT
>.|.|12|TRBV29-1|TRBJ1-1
CSVGQGNTEAFF
TGCAGCGTTGGGCAGGGAAACACTGAAGCTTTCTTT
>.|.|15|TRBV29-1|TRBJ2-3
CSVVPDSISTDTQYF
TGCAGCGTGGTCCCCGACAGTATCAGCACAGATACGCAGTATTTT
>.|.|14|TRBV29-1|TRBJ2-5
CSVDSTSSYNEQYF
TGCAGCGTTGACAGCACGAGCTCCTACAATGAGCAGTACTTC
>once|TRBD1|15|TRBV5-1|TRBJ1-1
CASSFLAGQGTEAFF
TGCGCCAGCAGCTTTTTAGCGGGACAGGGAACTGAAGCTTTCTTT
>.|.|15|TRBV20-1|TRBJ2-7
CSARAYRDKNYEQYF
TGCAGTGCTAGAGCGTACCGGGACAAGAACTACGAGCAGTACTTC
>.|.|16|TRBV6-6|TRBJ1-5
CASSYLSQLQGQPQHF
TGTGCCAGCAGTTACCTATCACAGCTGCAGGGTCAGCCCCAGCATTTT
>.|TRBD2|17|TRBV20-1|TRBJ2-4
CSARATSGDLAKNIQYF
TGCAGTGCTAGAGCGACTAGCGGGGACCTAGCCAAAAACATTCAGTACTTC
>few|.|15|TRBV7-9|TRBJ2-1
CASSARTLSGNEQFF
TGTGCCAGCAGCGCACGGACATTAAGCGGCAATGAGCAGTTCTTC
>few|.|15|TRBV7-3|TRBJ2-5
CASSYGTPGRETQYF
TGTGCCAGCAGCTACGGGACTCCAGGAAGAGAGACCCAGTACTTC
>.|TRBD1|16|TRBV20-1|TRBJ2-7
CSARDRRDRGNYEQYF
TGCAGTGCTAGAGATCGACGGGACAGGGGGAACTACGAGCAGTACTTC
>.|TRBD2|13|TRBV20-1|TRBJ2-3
CSTLAGGPDTQYF
TGCAGCACTTTAGCGGGGGGGCCCGATACGCAGTATTTT
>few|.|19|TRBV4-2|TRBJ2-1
CASSQKRASVGQSYNEQFF
TGTGCCAGCAGCCAAAAAAGGGCTTCGGTGGGACAAAGCTACAATGAGCAGTTCTTC
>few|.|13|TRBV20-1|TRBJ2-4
CSASGLSNNIQYF
TGCAGTGCTTCGGGCCTTAGCAACAACATTCAGTACTTC
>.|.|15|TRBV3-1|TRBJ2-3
CASSQVNMGTDTQYF
TGTGCCAGCAGCCAAGTTAACATGGGAACAGATACGCAGTATTTT
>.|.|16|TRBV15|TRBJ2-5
CATSRDPGAREETQYF
TGTGCCACCAGCAGAGATCCGGGGGCGAGGGAAGAGACCCAGTACTTC
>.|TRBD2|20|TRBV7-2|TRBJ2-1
CASSLGTSGGPQGRYNEQFF
TGTGCCAGCAGCTTAGGGACTAGCGGGGGCCCGCAGGGAAGATACAATGAGCAGTTCTTC
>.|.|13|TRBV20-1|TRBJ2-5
CSARDWSTYVQYF
TGCAGTGCTAGAGATTGGTCGACTTACGTGCAGTACTTC
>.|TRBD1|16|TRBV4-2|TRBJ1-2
CASSQDKGAPDYGYTF
TGTGCCAGCAGCCAAGATAAGGGGGCGCCGGACTATGGCTACACCTTC
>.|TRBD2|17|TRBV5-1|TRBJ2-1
CASSLEVSGSSYNEQFF
TGCGCCAGCAGCTTGGAGGTTAGCGGGAGCTCCTACAATGAGCAGTTCTTC
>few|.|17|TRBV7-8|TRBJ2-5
CASSLPRDRRNQETQYF
TGTGCCAGCAGCTTGCCGCGGGATAGGCGAAACCAAGAGACCCAGTACTTC
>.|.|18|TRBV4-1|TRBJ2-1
CASSQGTYSGSSYNEQFF
TGCGCCAGCAGCCAAGGAACATATAGCGGCAGCTCCTACAATGAGCAGTTCTTC
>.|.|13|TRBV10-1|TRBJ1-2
CASSDGYDYGYTF
TGCGCCAGCAGTGATGGGTACGACTATGGCTACACCTTC
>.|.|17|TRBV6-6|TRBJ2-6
CASRPGQSVTGANVLTF
TGTGCCAGCAGACCCGGACAGTCGGTAACTGGGGCCAACGTCCTGACTTTC
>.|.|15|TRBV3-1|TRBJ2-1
CASSRERSFYNEQFF
TGTGCCAGCAGCCGAGAAAGGAGCTTCTACAATGAGCAGTTCTTC
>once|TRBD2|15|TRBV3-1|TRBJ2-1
CASSQALAGGKEQFF
TGTGCCAGCAGCCAAGCCCTAGCGGGGGGGAAGGAGCAGTTCTTC
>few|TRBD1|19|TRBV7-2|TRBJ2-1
CASRFAGQGFLSSYNEQFF
TGTGCCAGCAGGTTCGCGGGACAGGGCTTCCTCAGCTCCTACAATGAGCAGTTCTTC
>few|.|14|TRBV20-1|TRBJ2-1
CSARWGATYNERFF
TGCAGTGCTAGATGGGGGGCCACCTACAATGAGCGGTTCTTC
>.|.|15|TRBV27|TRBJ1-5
CASSFARGGIEPQHF
TGTGCCAGCAGTTTTGCCAGGGGCGGAATAGAGCCCCAGCATTTT
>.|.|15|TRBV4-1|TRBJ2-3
CASSQKDSPTDTQYF
TGCGCCAGCAGCCAAAAAGATTCGCCCACAGATACGCAGTATTTT
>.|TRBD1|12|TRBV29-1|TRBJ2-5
CSGGTVGETQYF
TGCAGCGGGGGGACAGTTGGAGAGACCCAGTACTTC
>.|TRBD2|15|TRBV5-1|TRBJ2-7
CASSLDSGGFYEQYF
TGCGCCAGCAGCTTGGACAGCGGGGGATTCTACGAGCAGTACTTC
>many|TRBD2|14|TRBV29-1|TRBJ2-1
CSASGLAGHNEQFF
TGCAGCGCTTCGGGACTAGCGGGTCACAATGAGCAGTTCTTC
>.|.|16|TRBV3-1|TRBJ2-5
CASSQDTGRVGETQYF
TGTGCCAGCAGCCAAGACACCGGGCGGGTTGGAGAGACCCAGTACTTC
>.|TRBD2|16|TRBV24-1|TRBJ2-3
CATSDFGTTGTDTQYF
TGTGCCACCAGTGATTTCGGGACTACGGGCACAGATACGCAGTATTTT
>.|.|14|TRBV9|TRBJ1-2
CASSVQRVNYGYTF
TGTGCCAGCAGCGTACAAAGGGTTAACTATGGCTACACCTTC
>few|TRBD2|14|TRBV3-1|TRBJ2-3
CASSPSGAGDTQYF
TGTGCCAGCAGCCCTAGCGGGGCCGGAGATACGCAGTATTTT
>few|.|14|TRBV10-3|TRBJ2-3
CAIRTTQNTDTQYF
TGTGCCATCAGGACTACACAAAACACAGATACGCAGTATTTT
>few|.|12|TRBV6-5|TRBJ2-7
CASGNTRSEQYF
TGTGCCAGCGGAAACACCAGGAGCGAGCAGTACTTC
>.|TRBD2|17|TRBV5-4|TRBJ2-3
CASSPPGLAGATDTQYF
TGTGCCAGCAGCCCCCCGGGACTAGCGGGGGCCACAGATACGCAGTATTTT
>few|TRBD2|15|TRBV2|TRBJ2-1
CASSEAEGLANEQFF
TGTGCCAGCAGTGAAGCCGAGGGACTAGCGAATGAGCAGTTCTTC
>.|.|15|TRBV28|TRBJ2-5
CASSLSTGSMETQYF
TGTGCCAGCAGTTTAAGCACAGGGTCCATGGAGACCCAGTACTTC
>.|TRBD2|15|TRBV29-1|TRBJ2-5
CSVTPWASGSGEQYF
TGCAGCGTTACGCCGTGGGCTAGCGGGTCGGGGGAGCAGTACTTC
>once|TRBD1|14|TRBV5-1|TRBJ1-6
CASSLEEGGSPLHF
TGCGCCAGCAGCTTGGAAGAAGGGGGCTCACCCCTCCACTTT
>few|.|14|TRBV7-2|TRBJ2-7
CASKSGGSSYEQYF
TGTGCCAGCAAATCCGGTGGTAGCTCCTACGAGCAGTACTTC